A single sample is the source of the 6 T cell receptor beta chains below, sequenced in a study of blood T cell repertoires in COVID-19. Method: immunoSEQ multiplex PCR; TCRdb's copy keeps in-frame clones and lacks some. The table lists 100,000 to 150,000 clones, around 89% of them singletons. The sequenced material came from peripheral blood. All receptors derive from a man in his 60s with COVID-19, enrolled during active disease.

The CDR3 here is CASTDRARTDTQYF. CDR3 sequence (DNA): TGTGCCAGCACAGACAGGGCTCGGACAGATACGCAGTATTTT. The chain couples TRBV2 to TRBJ2-3; TRBD1 matches 7 bases. The V and J ends lost 7 bases and 3 bases, in that order; junction bases with no gene match: 7. The germline V gene encodes CDR1 SNHLY and CDR2 FYNNEI. The CDR3 is 14 residues long.

The J gene is TRBJ2-3, the V gene TRBV3-1 (or the pseudogene TRBV3-2); TRBD1 matches at 9 bases. The CDR3 runs to 16 residues. V was clipped by 6 bases and J by 2 bases; unmatched bases: 9. Germline CDR1 and CDR2: LGHDT and YNNKEL (reference sequence). The CDR3 reads CASSRTGGPTTDTQYF. In nucleotides, the CDR3 is TGTGCCAGCAGTCGTACAGGGGGCCCGACCACAGATACGCAGTATTTT.

Here the CDR3 DNA reads TGTGCCAGCAGCCTCGGGGAGACCCAGTACTTC. Encoded protein: CASSLGETQYF. The V and J genes are TRBV6-5 and TRBJ2-5, with D uncertain. V lost 6 bases, J lost 5 bases, and 7 bases lay in between. Germline V CDR1 and CDR2: MNHEY, SVGAGI. CDR3 length: 11 amino acids.

This rearrangement joins TRBV5-4 to TRBJ2-5; 10 bases align to TRBD2. The CDR3 spans 18 residues. Germline loops: CDR1 SGHNT, CDR2 YYREEE (reference sequence). V shed 3 bases, J shed 4 bases, and the junction held 15 bases outside the gene matches. The CDR3 coding sequence is TGTGCCAGCAGCTCAAGGGCGGCTAGCGGGGGCCGACGAGAGACCCAGTACTTC. Translated, it gives CASSSRAASGGRRETQYF.

The J gene is TRBJ1-2, the V gene TRBV4-3; 7 bases line up with TRBD1. After removal of 0 bases from V and 10 bases from J, the junction contained 5 bases not matched to a gene. CDR1 and CDR2 (germline): LGHNA, YSLEER. The CDR3 has 13 amino acids. CDR3 sequence reads: CASSQDLGGPYTF. In DNA, the CDR3 is TGCGCCAGCAGCCAAGATCTAGGGGGCCCCTACACCTTC.

The chain carries TRBV5-1 and TRBJ2-3; 15 bases are shared with TRBD2. The CDR3 consists of 18 residues. V was pared by 4 bases and J by 0 bases, with 6 bases of the junction left unmatched. The V gene's germline CDR1 is SGHRS and CDR2 YFSETQ. The CDR3 protein is CASSPGLAGGTSTDTQYF. The CDR3 nucleotides are TGCGCCAGCAGCCCCGGACTAGCGGGGGGGACTAGCACAGATACGCAGTATTTT.